Presented here are 7 T cell receptor beta chains from one specimen sequenced in a study of T cell responses to AZD1222 COVID-19 vaccine. TCRdb's table, derived via immunoSEQ multiplex PCR, lists solely in-frame clones and lacks some. The sample lists about 100,000 clones, 65% to 90% seen once, with 5.5% to 7% in the top ten. The specimen was peripheral blood, collected on day 0 of AZD1222 vaccination. These receptors came from an adult in good health.

The genes are TRBV19 and TRBJ2-3; D is possibly TRBD1 or TRBD2 (5 bases each). Germline lookup yields CDR1 LNHDA and CDR2 SQIVND (reference sequence). The CDR3 is made up of 16 amino acids. The V and J ends lost 1 base and 0 bases respectively, with 11 bases between them. CDR3 sequence reads: CASSIVGTSSTDTQYF. DNA for the CDR3: TGTGCCAGTAGTATAGTTGGGACCTCTAGCACAGATACGCAGTATTTT. Full variable domain (outside the CDR3, taken from reference TRBV19 and TRBJ2-3): DGGITQSPKYLFRKEGQNVTLSCEQNLNHDAMYWYRQDPGQGLRLIYYSQIVNDFQKGDIAEGYSVSREKKESFPLTVTSAQKNPTAFYLCASSIVGTSSTDTQYFGPGTRLTVL.

This clone occurred once. The chain is built from TRBV7-9 and TRBJ2-1; D may match TRBD1 or TRBD2 (5 bases each). The germline CDR1 and CDR2 sequences are SEHNR and FQNEAQ (reference sequence). The CDR3 consists of 14 residues. V was pared by 5 bases and J by 8 bases, with 16 bases between. CDR3 sequence reads: CASSLGTLSDEQFF. The CDR3 bases are TGTGCCAGCAGCCTCGGGACCCTTTCCGATGAGCAGTTCTTC.

This sequence joins TRBV7-2 and TRBJ1-1; D remains unclear. Germline V gives CDR1 SGHTA, CDR2 FQGNSA. V lost 6 bases to trimming and J lost 1 base, with 9 bases between them. This CDR3 region has 13 residues. The CDR3: CASRVEANTEAFF. The CDR3 region has the DNA TGTGCCAGCAGGGTTGAGGCGAACACTGAAGCTTTCTTT.

The rearrangement joins TRBV9 to TRBJ2-1; possibly TRBD1 for D (6 bases). This CDR3 is built from 15 residues. Germline CDR1 is SGDLS and CDR2 is YYNGEE. Between the trimmed V and J ends, which lost 3 bases and 2 bases, there was a span of 12 bases. Here the CDR3 reads CASSATGTPYNEQFF. The CDR3 DNA reads TGTGCCAGCAGCGCTACAGGGACACCCTACAATGAGCAGTTCTTC.

This chain connects TRBV29-1 to TRBJ1-4; D not certain. The germline V gene encodes CDR1 SQVTM and CDR2 ANQGSEA. The CDR3 has 12 amino acids. Trimming removed 1 base at V and 6 bases at J, with 6 bases between. In DNA form, the CDR3 reads TGCAGCGTTGAAGTCCCCCATGAAAAACTGTTTTTT. Translation: CSVEVPHEKLFF. Complete variable domain (other parts from reference TRBV29-1 and TRBJ1-4): SAVISQKPSRDICQRGTSLTIQCQVDSQVTMMFWYRQQPGQSLTLIATANQGSEATYESGFVIDKFPISRPNLTFSTLTVSNMSPEDSSIYLCSVEVPHEKLFFGSGTQLSVL.

The chain carries TRBV12-5 and TRBJ2-1; 14 nucleotides line up with TRBD2. CDR3 size: 16 residues. Unmatched junction bases numbered 4, after V lost 1 base and J lost 8 bases. Germline loops: CDR1 LGHNT, CDR2 FRNRAP. CDR3 nucleotides: TGTGCTAGTGGTTTGGGACTAGCGGGAGGGTTAGATGAGCAGTTCTTC. Translated: CASGLGLAGGLDEQFF.

The chain combines TRBV4-1 with TRBJ1-1; TRBD1 aligns across 7 bases. The length of the CDR3 is 15 residues. In germline, CDR1 is MGHRA, CDR2 YSYEKL. The V and J ends lost 4 bases and 1 base, in that order; junction bases with no gene match: 6. The CDR3 spells CASSLPGTENTEAFF. CDR3 nucleotides: TGCGCCAGCAGCCTACCCGGGACAGAGAACACTGAAGCTTTCTTT.